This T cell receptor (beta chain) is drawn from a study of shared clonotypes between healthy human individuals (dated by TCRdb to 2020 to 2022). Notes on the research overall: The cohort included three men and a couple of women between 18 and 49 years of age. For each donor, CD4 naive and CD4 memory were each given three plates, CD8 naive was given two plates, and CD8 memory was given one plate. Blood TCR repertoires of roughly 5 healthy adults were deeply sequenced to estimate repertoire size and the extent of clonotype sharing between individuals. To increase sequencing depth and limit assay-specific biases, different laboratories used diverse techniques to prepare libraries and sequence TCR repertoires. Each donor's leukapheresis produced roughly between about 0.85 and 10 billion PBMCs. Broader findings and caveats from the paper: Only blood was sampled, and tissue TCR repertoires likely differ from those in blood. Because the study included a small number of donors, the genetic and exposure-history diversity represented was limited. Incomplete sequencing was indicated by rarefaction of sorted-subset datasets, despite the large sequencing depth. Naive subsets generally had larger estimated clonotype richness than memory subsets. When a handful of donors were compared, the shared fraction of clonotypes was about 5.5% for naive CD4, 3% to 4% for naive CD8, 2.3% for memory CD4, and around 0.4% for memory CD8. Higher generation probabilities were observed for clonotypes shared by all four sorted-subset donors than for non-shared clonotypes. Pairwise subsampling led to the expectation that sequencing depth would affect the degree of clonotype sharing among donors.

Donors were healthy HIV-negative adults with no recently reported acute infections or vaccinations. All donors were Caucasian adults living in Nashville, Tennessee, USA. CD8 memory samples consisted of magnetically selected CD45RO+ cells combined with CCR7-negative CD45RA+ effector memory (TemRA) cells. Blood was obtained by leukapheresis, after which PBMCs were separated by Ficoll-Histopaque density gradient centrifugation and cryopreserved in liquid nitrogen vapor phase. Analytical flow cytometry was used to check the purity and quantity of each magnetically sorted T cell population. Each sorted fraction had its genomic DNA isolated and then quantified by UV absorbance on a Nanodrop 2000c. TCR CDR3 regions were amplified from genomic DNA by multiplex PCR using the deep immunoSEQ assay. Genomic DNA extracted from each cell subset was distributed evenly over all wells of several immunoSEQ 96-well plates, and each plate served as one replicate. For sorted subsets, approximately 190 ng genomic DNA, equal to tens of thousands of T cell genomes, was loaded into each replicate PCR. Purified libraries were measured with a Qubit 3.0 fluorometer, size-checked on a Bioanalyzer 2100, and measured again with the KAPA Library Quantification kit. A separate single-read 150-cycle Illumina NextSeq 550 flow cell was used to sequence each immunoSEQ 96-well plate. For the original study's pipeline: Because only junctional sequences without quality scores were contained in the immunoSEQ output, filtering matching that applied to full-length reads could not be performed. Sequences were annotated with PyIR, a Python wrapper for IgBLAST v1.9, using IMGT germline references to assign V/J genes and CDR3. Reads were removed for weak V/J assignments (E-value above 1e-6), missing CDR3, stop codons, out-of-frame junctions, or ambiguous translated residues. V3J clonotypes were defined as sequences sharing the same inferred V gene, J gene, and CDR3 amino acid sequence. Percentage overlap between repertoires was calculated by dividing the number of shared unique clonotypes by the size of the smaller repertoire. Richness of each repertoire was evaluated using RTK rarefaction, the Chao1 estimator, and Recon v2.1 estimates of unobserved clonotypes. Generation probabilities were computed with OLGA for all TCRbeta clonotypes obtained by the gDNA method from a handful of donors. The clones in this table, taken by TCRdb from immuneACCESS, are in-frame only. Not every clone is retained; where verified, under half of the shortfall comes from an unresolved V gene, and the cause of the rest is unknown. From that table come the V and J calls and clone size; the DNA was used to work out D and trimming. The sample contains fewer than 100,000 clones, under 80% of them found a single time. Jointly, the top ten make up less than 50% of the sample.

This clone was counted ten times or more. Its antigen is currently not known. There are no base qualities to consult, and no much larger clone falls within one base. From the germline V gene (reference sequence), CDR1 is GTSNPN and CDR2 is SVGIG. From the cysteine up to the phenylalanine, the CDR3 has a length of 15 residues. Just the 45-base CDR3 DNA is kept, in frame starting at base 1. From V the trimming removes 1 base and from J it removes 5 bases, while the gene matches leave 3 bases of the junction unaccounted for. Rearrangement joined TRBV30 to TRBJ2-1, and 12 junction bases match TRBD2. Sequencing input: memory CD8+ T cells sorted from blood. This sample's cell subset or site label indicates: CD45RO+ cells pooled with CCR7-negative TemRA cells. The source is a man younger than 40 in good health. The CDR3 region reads CAWSARTSGNNEQFF. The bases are TGTGCCTGGAGTGCACGGACTAGCGGGAACAATGAGCAGTTCTTC.